These 10 T cell receptor beta chains share one sample of origin, sequenced in a study of OX40 agonist ivuxolimab in advanced cancers. The protocol was immunoSEQ multiplex PCR, while the TCRdb copy is restricted to in-frame clones and leaves out a portion. This sample has over 85,000 clones, with roughly nine tenths found just once. The sequenced sample was CD4+ or CD8+ T cells sorted from blood, obtained in a trial of the OX40 agonist ivuxolimab. The receptors here all came from an adult with an advanced solid tumor such as melanoma, head and neck, liver or kidney cancer.

This chain connects TRBV7-9 to TRBJ2-1; no clear D. With 0 bases removed from V and 10 bases from J, the gap between germline ends came to 7 bases. The V gene's germline CDR1 is SEHNR and CDR2 FQNEAQ (reference sequence). There are 12 residues in the CDR3. The chain's CDR3 is CASSLAQYEQFF. CDR3 in DNA: TGTGCCAGCAGCTTAGCTCAGTACGAGCAGTTCTTC.

V is TRBV30 and J is TRBJ1-1; 7 bases align to TRBD1. Germline V gene lookup returns CDR1 GTSNPN and CDR2 SVGIG (reference sequence). CDR3 size: 13 residues. V was pared by 3 bases and J by 1 base, with 2 bases of the junction left unmatched. DNA for the CDR3: TGTGCCTGGAGGACAGGGCCGAACACTGAAGCTTTCTTT. This gives the protein CAWRTGPNTEAFF.

This rearrangement joins TRBV5-1 to TRBJ2-1, with 9 nucleotides matching TRBD1. Per germline, CDR1 SGHRS and CDR2 YFSETQ. The ends lost 1 base at V and 12 bases at J; junction bases unmatched: 11. The CDR3 totals 15 residues. CDR3 sequence: CASSLQGQGSQGQFF. Here the CDR3 DNA reads TGCGCCAGCAGCTTGCAGGGACAGGGTTCTCAGGGGCAGTTCTTC.

This chain joins TRBV18 and TRBJ1-1, with TRBD1 as a possible D gene (6 bases). Trimming shortened V by 2 bases and J by 0 bases, and 10 bases separated the two germline ends. This CDR3 contains 15 residues. Germline V gene lookup returns CDR1 KGHSH and CDR2 LQKENI. CDR3 loop: CASSPAGTLNTEAFF. CDR3 DNA sequence: TGTGCCAGCTCACCAGCCGGGACATTGAACACTGAAGCTTTCTTT.

The chain links TRBV5-4 to TRBJ2-5; a weak D match, TRBD2 (6 bases). Germline V CDR1 and CDR2: SGHNT, YYREEE (reference sequence). The CDR3 is 13 amino acids. V shed 4 bases and J shed 3 bases, with 10 bases lying between them. The CDR3, as DNA: TGTGCCAGCAGCGCGGGACTTGAAGAGACCCAGTACTTC. Translated, it gives CASSAGLEETQYF.

The chain carries TRBV7-2 and TRBJ2-7, with D perhaps being TRBD1 or TRBD2 (5 bases each). The CDR3 is 18 residues long. Germline CDR1 reads SGHTA; CDR2 reads FQGNSA. Trimming took off 1 base at V and 4 bases at J, with 23 bases between the two ends. The CDR3 region is CASSLVGGVASIGYEQYF. Written as DNA, the CDR3 is TGTGCCAGCAGCTTAGTTGGGGGAGTCGCTAGCATAGGGTACGAGCAGTACTTC.

The chain couples TRBV4-3 to TRBJ1-2; unclear D gene. Trimming stripped 0 bases from V and 8 bases from J, with 22 bases between. Germline V gives CDR1 LGHNA, CDR2 YSLEER. The CDR3 loop spans 17 amino acids. CDR3 in amino acids: CASSQDTAVYYAGGYTF. CDR3 nucleotides: TGCGCCAGCAGCCAAGATACGGCGGTCTACTATGCGGGGGGCTACACCTTC.

The chain carries TRBV7-3 and TRBJ2-1; 11 bases map to TRBD2. Germline V gene data show CDR1 as SGHTA and CDR2 as FQGTGA. The V gene end was trimmed by 5 bases and the J gene end by 6 bases; junction bases not matched to a gene: 6. This CDR3 spans 15 amino acids. This CDR3 is CASSRSGRDLNEQFF. In nucleotides, the CDR3 is TGTGCCAGCAGCCGTAGCGGGAGGGACCTCAATGAGCAGTTCTTC.

The chain recombines TRBV5-4 with TRBJ1-5; a weak D match, TRBD1 (5 bases). Germline values: CDR1 SGHNT, CDR2 YYREEE (reference sequence). Trimming shortened V by 2 bases and J by 2 bases, and 8 bases separated the two germline ends. The CDR3 covers 14 residues. CDR3 residues: CASSFEQGNQPQHF. DNA of the CDR3: TGTGCCAGCAGCTTTGAACAGGGCAATCAGCCCCAGCATTTT.

V and J are TRBV7-2 and TRBJ2-1, with D unclear. The V gene lost 6 bases and the J gene lost 10 bases, with 13 bases spanning the gap. CDR3 length: 12 amino acids. CDR1 and CDR2 from the germline V gene are SGHTA and FQGNSA. The DNA for the CDR3 is TGTGCCAGCAGAGGCGCAGGATTAGAGCAGTTCTTC. It codes for CASRGAGLEQFF. The whole variable domain, filled in from reference TRBV7-2 and TRBJ2-1, reads GAGVSQSPSNKVTEKGKDVELRCDPISGHTALYWYRQSLGQGLEFLIYFQGNSAPDKSGLPSDRFSAERTGGSVSTLTIQRTQQEDSAVYLCASRGAGLEQFFGPGTRLTVL.